This T cell receptor beta chain was recorded in a study of cytomegalovirus exposure and HLA in healthy donors. Clones were sequenced by immunoSEQ multiplex PCR, and TCRdb holds only the in-frame ones, with some missing. The table shows about 130,000 clones, with 94% occurring only once. Germline V CDR1 and CDR2: MNHEY, SMNVEV (reference sequence). The CDR3 runs 16 residues. The J segment lost 5 bases and the V segment lost 5 bases, leaving 12 bases of the junction unmatched. The specimen was PBMCs. The clonotype comes from a woman younger than 35 in good health and CMV-seronegative. The genes are TRBV27 and TRBJ2-7, with 10 nucleotides matching TRBD1. This chain's CDR3 is CASSLILTGGNHEQYF. The CDR3 nucleotides read TGTGCCAGCAGTCTCATATTGACAGGGGGCAACCACGAGCAGTACTTC.